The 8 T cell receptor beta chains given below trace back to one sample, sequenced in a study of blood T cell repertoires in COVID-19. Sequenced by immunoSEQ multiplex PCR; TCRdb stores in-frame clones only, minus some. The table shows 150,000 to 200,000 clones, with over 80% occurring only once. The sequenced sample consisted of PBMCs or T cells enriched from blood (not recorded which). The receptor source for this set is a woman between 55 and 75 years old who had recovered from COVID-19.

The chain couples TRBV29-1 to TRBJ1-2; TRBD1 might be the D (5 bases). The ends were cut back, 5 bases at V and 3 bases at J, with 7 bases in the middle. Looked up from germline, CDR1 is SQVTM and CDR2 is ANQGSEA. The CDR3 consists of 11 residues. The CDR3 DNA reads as TGCAGCGTTAAACAGGACTATGGCTACACCTTC. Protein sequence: CSVKQDYGYTF.

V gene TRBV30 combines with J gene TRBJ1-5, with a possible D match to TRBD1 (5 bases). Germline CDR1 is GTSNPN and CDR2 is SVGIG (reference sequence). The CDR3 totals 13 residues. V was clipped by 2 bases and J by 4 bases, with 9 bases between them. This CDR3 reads CAWSSGGNQPQHF. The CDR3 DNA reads TGTGCCTGGAGTAGCGGGGGGAATCAGCCCCAGCATTTT.

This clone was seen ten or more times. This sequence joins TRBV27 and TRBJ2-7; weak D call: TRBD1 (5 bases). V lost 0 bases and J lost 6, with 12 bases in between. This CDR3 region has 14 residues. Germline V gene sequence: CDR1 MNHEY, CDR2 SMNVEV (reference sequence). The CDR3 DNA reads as TGTGCCAGCAGTTTATCGTTCCAGGGTGGCGAGCAGTACTTC. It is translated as CASSLSFQGGEQYF.

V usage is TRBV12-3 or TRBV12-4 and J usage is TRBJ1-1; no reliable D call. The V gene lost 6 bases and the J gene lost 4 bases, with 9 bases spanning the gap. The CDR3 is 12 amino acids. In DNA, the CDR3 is TGTGCCAGCAGCTACAGCAGCACTGAAGCTTTCTTT. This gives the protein CASSYSSTEAFF.

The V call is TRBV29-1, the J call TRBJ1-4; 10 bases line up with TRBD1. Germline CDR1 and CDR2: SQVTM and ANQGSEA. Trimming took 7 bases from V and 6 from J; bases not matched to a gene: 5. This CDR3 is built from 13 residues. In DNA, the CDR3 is TGCAGCGGGCTGACAGGGGGCGATGAAAAACTGTTTTTT. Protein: CSGLTGGDEKLFF.

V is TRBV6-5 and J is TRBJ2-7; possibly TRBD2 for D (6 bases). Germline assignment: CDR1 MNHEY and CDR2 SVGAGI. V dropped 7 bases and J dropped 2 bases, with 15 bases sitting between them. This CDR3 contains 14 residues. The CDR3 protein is CASTQGRGPYEQYF. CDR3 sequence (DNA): TGTGCCAGCACCCAAGGGCGGGGACCCTACGAGCAGTACTTC.

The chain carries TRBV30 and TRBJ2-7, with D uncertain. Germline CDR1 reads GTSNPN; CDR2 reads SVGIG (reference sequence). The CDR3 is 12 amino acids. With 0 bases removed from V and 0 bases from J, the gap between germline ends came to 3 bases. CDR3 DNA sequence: TGTGCCTGGAGTGTCAGCTCCTACGAGCAGTACTTC. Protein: CAWSVSSYEQYF.

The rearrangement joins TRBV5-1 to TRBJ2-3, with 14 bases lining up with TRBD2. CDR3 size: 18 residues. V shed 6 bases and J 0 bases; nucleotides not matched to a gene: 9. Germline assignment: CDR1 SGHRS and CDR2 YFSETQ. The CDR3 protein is CASTGLAGGLPSTDTQYF. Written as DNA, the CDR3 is TGCGCCAGCACTGGACTAGCGGGAGGCCTTCCTAGCACAGATACGCAGTATTTT.